These 13 T cell receptor beta chains originate from one sample sequenced in a study of blood T cell repertoires in COVID-19. The protocol was immunoSEQ multiplex PCR, while the TCRdb copy is restricted to in-frame clones and leaves out a portion. The sample consists of fewer than 50,000 clones, 70% to 90% of them appearing once. Sequences were obtained from peripheral blood. Source of these receptors: a man aged 45 to 65 with active COVID-19.

CDR3 nucleotides: TGTGCCTGGAGGACCGGGACAGGGGCCGAAAAACTGTTTTTT. It encodes CAWRTGTGAEKLFF. V is TRBV30 and J is TRBJ1-4, with TRBD1 matching 10 bases. The germline V gene has CDR1 GTSNPN and CDR2 SVGIG (reference sequence). The CDR3 loop spans 14 amino acids. Trimming took 3 bases from V and 8 from J; bases not matched to a gene: 6.

This chain uses TRBV19 with TRBJ2-1, with D possibly being TRBD1 (6 bases). The CDR3 covers 16 residues. Trimming cost V 0 bases and J 5 bases, with 14 bases left between them. Germline V gives CDR1 LNHDA, CDR2 SQIVND (reference sequence). For the CDR3, the DNA is TGTGCCAGTAGTATAGAAGCAGGGGTCAAGCACAATGAGCAGTTCTTC. This codes for CASSIEAGVKHNEQFF.

The rearrangement links TRBV11-2 to TRBJ2-5, with TRBD1 identical over 9 bases. V was clipped by 5 bases and J by 5 bases; unmatched bases: 3. The CDR3 spans 13 residues. CDR1 is SGHAT, CDR2 FQNNGV, per germline. The CDR3 DNA reads as TGTGCCAGCAGCCTGGGGACAGGGGAGACCCAGTACTTC. It encodes CASSLGTGETQYF.

The CDR3 nucleotides are TGTGCCAGTAGTATGAGGTCGCGCGAACCCCTCCACTTT. Its translation: CASSMRSREPLHF. The chain is built from TRBV19 and TRBJ1-6; no clear D gene. The CDR3 spans 13 residues. Germline V CDR1 and CDR2: LNHDA, SQIVND (reference sequence). The V end was cut by 3 bases, the J end by 12 bases, with 12 bases between.

V gene TRBV7-8 combines with J gene TRBJ2-1; 7 bases map to TRBD1. J was trimmed by 6 bases and V by 3 bases; bases with no gene match: 11. CDR3 size: 16 residues. Germline-derived CDR1 and CDR2 are SGHVS and FQNEAQ. The CDR3 protein is CASSFRGLALRNEQFF. Here the CDR3 DNA reads TGTGCCAGCAGCTTTAGGGGGCTAGCACTGCGCAATGAGCAGTTCTTC.

The chain uses TRBV6-2 or TRBV6-3 and TRBJ2-6; no clear D gene. The V gene lost 1 base and the J gene lost 0 bases, with 4 bases spanning the gap. The V gene's germline CDR1 is MNHEY and CDR2 SVGEGT. The CDR3 is 15 residues long. CDR3 in DNA: TGTGCCAGCAGTTACTGGAGCTCTGGGGCCAACGTCCTGACTTTC. It is translated as CASSYWSSGANVLTF.

The chain recombines TRBV20-1 with TRBJ1-5; a weak D match, TRBD1 (5 bases). Germline lookup yields CDR1 DFQATT and CDR2 SNEGSKA (reference sequence). This CDR3 has 18 residues. V lost 3 bases to trimming and J lost 0 bases, with 21 bases between them. CDR3 nucleotides: TGCAGTGCTAGTATGGTACAGGAATCTTTTTATAGCAATCAGCCCCAGCATTTT. Protein: CSASMVQESFYSNQPQHF.

CDR3 nucleotides: TGCGCCAGCAGCCTCGGGATCTCCTACGAGCAGTACTTC. It encodes CASSLGISYEQYF. This rearrangement joins TRBV4-1 to TRBJ2-7, with D perhaps TRBD2 (5 bases). V was trimmed by 4 bases and J by 0 bases, leaving 7 bases between them. The CDR3 covers 13 residues. The V gene's germline CDR1 is MGHRA and CDR2 YSYEKL.

Notes on this clone: The sample holds other DNA sequences that translate to the same CDR3. J is TRBJ2-2 and V is TRBV27, with D uncertain. There are 14 residues in the CDR3. Germline V lookup: CDR1 MNHEY, CDR2 SMNVEV (reference sequence). V lost 3 bases, J lost 6 bases, and 11 bases lay in between. The CDR3 sequence is CASSFTYFPGELFF. The CDR3 region has the DNA TGTGCCAGCAGTTTTACCTACTTCCCCGGGGAGCTGTTTTTT.

This clone has just a few counts. The J gene is TRBJ1-2, the V gene TRBV5-8; D is perhaps TRBD1 (5 bases). The germline V gene encodes CDR1 SGHTS and CDR2 YDEGEE. V was shortened by 4 bases and J by 4 bases, with 17 bases between the two germline ends. This CDR3 has 15 residues. The CDR3 region has the DNA TGTGCCAGCAGCCGTCAACTGAGGGGAGGCTATGGCTACACCTTC. This encodes CASSRQLRGGYGYTF. Combining the CDR3 with reference TRBV5-8 and TRBJ1-2 gives the whole variable domain EAGVTQSPTHLIKTRGQQATLRCSPISGHTSVYWYQQALGLGLQFLLWYDEGEERNRGNFPPRFSGRQFPNYSSELNVNALELEDSALYLCASSRQLRGGYGYTFGSGTRLTVV.

The chain uses TRBV5-1 and TRBJ2-7; D is possibly TRBD1 (5 bases). CDR1 is SGHRS and CDR2 is YFSETQ in the germline V gene. The length of the CDR3 is 17 residues. The germline V and J ends were trimmed by 0 bases and 0 bases, with 16 bases remaining between them. The CDR3 nucleotides are TGCGCCAGCAGCTTGGGGGGTTCAGGGCCAAGCTCCTACGAGCAGTACTTC. Translated: CASSLGGSGPSSYEQYF. The full variable domain, completed using reference TRBV5-1 and TRBJ2-7, is KAGVTQTPRYLIKTRGQQVTLSCSPISGHRSVSWYQQTPGQGLQFLFEYFSETQRNKGNFPGRFSGRQFSNSRSEMNVSTLELGDSALYLCASSLGGSGPSSYEQYFGPGTRLTVT.

The chain combines TRBV12-3 or TRBV12-4 with TRBJ2-3; D is possibly TRBD2 (6 bases). Between the trimmed V and J ends, which lost 11 bases and 1 base, there was a span of 10 bases. This CDR3 region has 12 residues. The CDR3, as DNA: TGTGCCGGACGCGGGGGCACAGATACGCAGTATTTT. Translating it yields CAGRGGTDTQYF.

The chain carries TRBV4-1 and TRBJ2-3; 9 nucleotides align to TRBD2. CDR1 is MGHRA, CDR2 YSYEKL, per germline. CDR3 length equals 16 residues. J gave up 5 bases and V 6 bases, and 12 bases lay outside the gene matches. CDR3 sequence reads: CASRRPGRGGEDTQYF. The CDR3 nucleotides are TGCGCCAGCAGACGCCCAGGGCGGGGGGGCGAAGATACGCAGTATTTT.